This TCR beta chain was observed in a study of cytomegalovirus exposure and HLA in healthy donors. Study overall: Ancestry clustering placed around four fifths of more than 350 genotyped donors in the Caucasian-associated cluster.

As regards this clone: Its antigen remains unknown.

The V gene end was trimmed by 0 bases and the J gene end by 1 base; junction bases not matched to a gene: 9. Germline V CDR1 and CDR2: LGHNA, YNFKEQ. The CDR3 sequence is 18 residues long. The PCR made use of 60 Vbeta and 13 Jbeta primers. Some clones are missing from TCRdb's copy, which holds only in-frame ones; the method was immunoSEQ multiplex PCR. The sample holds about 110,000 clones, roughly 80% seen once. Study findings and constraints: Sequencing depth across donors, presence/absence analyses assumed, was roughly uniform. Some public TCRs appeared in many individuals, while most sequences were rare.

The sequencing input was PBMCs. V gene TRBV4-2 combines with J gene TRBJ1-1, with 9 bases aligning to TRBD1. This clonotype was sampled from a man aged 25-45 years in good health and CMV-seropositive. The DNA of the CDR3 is TGTGCCAGCAGCCAAGAACCCAGAGGACAGGGGAAGAACACTGAAGCTTTCTTT. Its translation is CASSQEPRGQGKNTEAFF.